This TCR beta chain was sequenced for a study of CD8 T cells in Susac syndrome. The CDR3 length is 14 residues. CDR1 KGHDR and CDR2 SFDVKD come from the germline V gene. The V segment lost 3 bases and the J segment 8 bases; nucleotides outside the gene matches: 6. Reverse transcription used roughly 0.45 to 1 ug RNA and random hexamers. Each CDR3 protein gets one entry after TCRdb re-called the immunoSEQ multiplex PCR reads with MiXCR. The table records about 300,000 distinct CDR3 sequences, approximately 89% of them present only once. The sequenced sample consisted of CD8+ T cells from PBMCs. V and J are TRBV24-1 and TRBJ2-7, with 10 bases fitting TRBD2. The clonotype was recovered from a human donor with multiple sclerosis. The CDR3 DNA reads TGTGCCACCAGTGATGGGCTAGCGGGAGTAAAGCAGTACTTC. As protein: CATSDGLAGVKQYF.